The 32 T cell receptor beta chains given below trace back to one sample, sequenced in a study of beta chain features in type 1 diabetes. Overall study findings and caveats: Type 1 diabetes patients showed a moderate but significant shortening of TCRB CDR3s in all four CD4+ subsets.

Expressed TCRB transcripts got sequenced, as all isolated RNA was reverse transcribed. Some clones are missing from TCRdb's copy, which holds only in-frame ones; the method was immunoSEQ multiplex PCR. The sample gives 160,000 or so clones, roughly 10% of which show up once; roughly 0.72% is in the top ten. Their antigens are not known. The sequencing sample was made of central memory CD4+ T cells from blood. The receptors were gathered from a woman aged 25 to 39 with type 1 diabetes.

As concerns this clone: Other DNA sequences of this sample code for an identical CDR3. The chain carries TRBV28 and TRBJ2-7; possible D gene TRBD2, 5 bases. The germline CDR1 and CDR2 sequences are MDHEN and SYDVKM. The V gene lost 3 bases and the J gene lost 4 bases, with 7 bases spanning the gap. The CDR3 covers 12 residues. The CDR3 sequence: CASSLGGYEQYF. For the CDR3, the DNA is TGTGCCAGCAGTTTGGGCGGGTACGAGCAGTACTTC.

V gene TRBV5-1 combines with J gene TRBJ2-5, with a tentative D call TRBD1 (6 bases). The CDR3 has 13 residues. Trimming took off 7 bases at V and 5 bases at J, with 15 bases between the two ends. In germline, CDR1 is SGHRS, CDR2 YFSETQ. CDR3 coding DNA: TGCGCCAGCTGTAGGACAGTCCGGGAGACCCAGTACTTC. Residues: CASCRTVRETQYF.

In its sample, this clone was seen a few times. This sequence joins TRBV30 and TRBJ2-7; a possible D gene is TRBD1 (5 bases). Trimming removed 5 bases at V and 2 bases at J, with 13 bases between. CDR1 is GTSNPN and CDR2 is SVGIG in the germline V gene (reference sequence). The CDR3 runs to 13 residues. CDR3: CAWGSWGAYEQYF. CDR3 DNA sequence: TGTGCCTGGGGATCCTGGGGCGCCTACGAGCAGTACTTC. Full variable domain (outside the CDR3, taken from reference TRBV30 and TRBJ2-7): SQTIHQWPATLVQPVGSPLSLECTVEGTSNPNLYWYRQAAGRGLQLLFYSVGIGQISSEVPQNLSASRPQDRQFILSSKKLLLSDSGFYLCAWGSWGAYEQYFGPGTRLTVT.

The table lists this clone with a few counts. This chain links TRBV5-1 with TRBJ2-1, with 11 bases aligning to TRBD1. The CDR3 spans 16 residues. After removal of 4 bases from V and 5 bases from J, the junction contained 8 bases not matched to a gene. Germline V gives CDR1 SGHRS, CDR2 YFSETQ. CDR3 nucleotide sequence: TGCGCCAGCAGCCCGGGGACAGGGGGAAAGGACAATGAGCAGTTCTTC. Translated: CASSPGTGGKDNEQFF. The full variable domain, with the rest looked up from reference TRBV5-1 and TRBJ2-1, is KAGVTQTPRYLIKTRGQQVTLSCSPISGHRSVSWYQQTPGQGLQFLFEYFSETQRNKGNFPGRFSGRQFSNSRSEMNVSTLELGDSALYLCASSPGTGGKDNEQFFGPGTRLTVL.

This clone was detected a few times. The rearrangement links TRBV10-3 to TRBJ2-1; no firm D call. CDR1 ENHRY and CDR2 SYGVKD come from the germline V gene. CDR3 length: 15 residues. With 7 bases removed from V and 1 base from J, the gap between germline ends came to 14 bases. CDR3 sequence reads: CAITETIMSYNEQFF. CDR3 sequence (DNA): TGTGCCATCACCGAGACAATCATGTCCTACAATGAGCAGTTCTTC.

This chain links TRBV6-5 with TRBJ1-5; D is unresolved. Germline values: CDR1 MNHEY, CDR2 SVGAGI. The CDR3 totals 15 residues. The V end lost 5 bases, the J end lost 0 bases, and 11 bases lay between the germline ends. As DNA, the CDR3 is TGTGCCAGCAGTATCGGACTAAATAGCAATCAGCCCCAGCATTTT. Its protein product is CASSIGLNSNQPQHF.

The chain recombines TRBV5-1 with TRBJ2-7, with a possible D match to TRBD2 (9 bases). V was pared by 4 bases and J by 1 base, with 15 bases between. The CDR3 loop spans 15 amino acids. Germline CDR1 SGHRS, CDR2 YFSETQ. CDR3 nucleotide sequence: TGCGCCAGCAGCCGCGGGGGGGACAGGTCCTACGAGCAGTACTTC. Its protein product is CASSRGGDRSYEQYF.

The rearrangement links TRBV30 to TRBJ1-5, with 10 bases that match TRBD1. This CDR3 is built from 14 residues. Trimming cost V 2 bases and J 4 bases; bases outside gene matches: 2. CDR1 and CDR2 from the germline V gene are GTSNPN and SVGIG (reference sequence). The CDR3 DNA reads TGTGCCTGGAGTCCGGGACAGGGGAATCAGCCCCAGCATTTT. As protein: CAWSPGQGNQPQHF.

This clone was seen a handful of times. The J gene is TRBJ2-3, the V gene TRBV5-1; D may be TRBD1 (5 bases). The germline CDR1 and CDR2 sequences are SGHRS and YFSETQ. V lost 0 bases and J lost 1, with 9 bases in between. This CDR3 region has 15 residues. For the CDR3, the DNA is TGCGCCAGCAGCTTGGGGACACTCCGCACAGATACGCAGTATTTT. Protein: CASSLGTLRTDTQYF.

The chain recombines TRBV11-3 with TRBJ2-7, with TRBD2 matching over 7 bases. CDR3 length: 14 residues. Per germline, CDR1 SGHNT and CDR2 YENEEA. After removal of 7 bases from V and 5 bases from J, the junction contained 11 bases not matched to a gene. CDR3 residues: CASTPGGSRDEQYF. Written as DNA, the CDR3 is TGTGCCAGCACCCCCGGCGGGAGTCGGGACGAGCAGTACTTC.

This clone turned up a few times. V usage is TRBV7-8 and J usage is TRBJ1-2; D might be TRBD1 (6 bases). In germline, CDR1 is SGHVS, CDR2 FQNEAQ. The CDR3 contains 12 residues. Trimming left V 4 bases short and J 9 bases short, with 12 bases between. The CDR3 reads CASSSDRRRYTF. CDR3 DNA sequence: TGTGCCAGCAGCTCTGACAGGCGCCGCTACACCTTC.

In its sample, this clone was seen a few times. The chain recombines TRBV30 with TRBJ2-3; D remains unclear. Germline V lookup: CDR1 GTSNPN, CDR2 SVGIG (reference sequence). The CDR3 is 12 amino acids. The germline V and J ends were trimmed by 5 bases and 5 bases, with 11 bases remaining between them. The CDR3 DNA reads as TGTGCCTGGGAGAGAGGCGGAGATACGCAGTATTTT. Residues: CAWERGGDTQYF.

This sequence joins TRBV7-6 and TRBJ2-1, with D possibly being TRBD2 (5 bases). Germline-derived CDR1 and CDR2 are SGHVS and FNYEAQ. V was shortened by 1 base and J by 10 bases, with 11 bases between the two germline ends. This CDR3 is built from 13 residues. CDR3 bases: TGTGCCAGCAGCTTAGGAGGGTTCAAGGAGCAGTTCTTC. This gives the protein CASSLGGFKEQFF.

This clone was seen just once. The chain is built from TRBV5-1 and TRBJ1-1; unclear D gene. CDR3 length: 16 amino acids. Trimming cost V 4 bases and J 5 bases, with 21 bases left between them. Germline lookup yields CDR1 SGHRS and CDR2 YFSETQ. CDR3 protein: CASSPAEDRVGTEAFF. As DNA, the CDR3 is TGCGCCAGCAGCCCGGCGGAGGATAGGGTTGGGACTGAAGCTTTCTTT.

The V gene is TRBV7-3, the J gene TRBJ2-6; TRBD1 matches at 9 bases. The trim removed 3 bases at V and 2 bases at J, leaving 2 bases unmatched. The germline CDR1 and CDR2 sequences are SGHTA and FQGTGA. There are 16 residues in the CDR3. The CDR3 sequence: CASSFTGGAGANVLTF. The DNA for the CDR3 is TGTGCCAGCAGCTTTACAGGGGGCGCTGGGGCCAACGTCCTGACTTTC.

This clone showed up just a few times. This rearrangement joins TRBV5-1 to TRBJ2-3; 7 positions agree with TRBD1. J gave up 4 bases and V 5 bases, and 4 bases lay outside the gene matches. The CDR3 sequence is 13 residues long. Germline-derived CDR1 and CDR2 are SGHRS and YFSETQ. The CDR3: CASRLDRADTQYF. In DNA form, the CDR3 reads TGCGCCAGCAGACTCGACAGGGCAGATACGCAGTATTTT.

This clone has a handful of counts. The gene calls are TRBV7-3 and TRBJ2-5; 8 nucleotides match TRBD2. Germline V gene data show CDR1 as SGHTA and CDR2 as FQGTGA. The CDR3 spans 15 residues. V shed 4 bases, J shed 3 bases, and the junction held 7 bases outside the gene matches. DNA for the CDR3: TGTGCCAGCAGCTCTGGACTAGCTCGGGAAGAGACCCAGTACTTC. It is translated as CASSSGLAREETQYF. The full variable domain, in which reference TRBV7-3 and TRBJ2-5 provide the parts outside the CDR3, is GAGVSQTPSNKVTEKGKYVELRCDPISGHTALYWYRQSLGQGPEFLIYFQGTGAADDSGLPNDRFFAVRPEGSVSTLKIQRTERGDSAVYLCASSSGLAREETQYFGPGTRLLVL.

The chain employs TRBV18 and TRBJ2-3, with TRBD2 identical over 11 bases. The trim removed 4 bases at V and 4 bases at J, leaving 7 bases unmatched. Germline assignment: CDR1 KGHSH and CDR2 LQKENI. CDR3 length: 16 amino acids. CDR3: CASSLRPGLAADTQYF. In DNA, the CDR3 is TGTGCCAGCTCACTGAGACCGGGACTAGCGGCAGATACGCAGTATTTT.

This clone was seen only a few times. The same CDR3 is also encoded by other DNA sequences in this sample. The chain joins TRBV7-2 to TRBJ1-2; D remains unclear. CDR1 and CDR2 from the germline V gene are SGHTA and FQGNSA. Trimming took 1 base from V and 4 from J, leaving 4 bases between them. CDR3 length equals 12 residues. CDR3 nucleotides: TGTGCCAGCAGCTTAGGCGGCTATGGCTACACCTTC. This sequence encodes CASSLGGYGYTF. Based on the CDR3 plus reference TRBV7-2 and TRBJ1-2, the full variable domain is GAGVSQSPSNKVTEKGKDVELRCDPISGHTALYWYRQSLGQGLEFLIYFQGNSAPDKSGLPSDRFSAERTGGSVSTLTIQRTQQEDSAVYLCASSLGGYGYTFGSGTRLTVV.

The chain recombines TRBV4-1 with TRBJ2-1; 7 positions match TRBD2. V dropped 0 bases and J dropped 10; count of bases not matched to a gene: 12. CDR3 size: 16 residues. Germline V gene sequence: CDR1 MGHRA, CDR2 YSYEKL. CDR3 sequence (DNA): TGCGCCAGCAGCCAAGAACAAGGACTAGGGGTAAAGGAGCAGTTCTTC. Its translation: CASSQEQGLGVKEQFF.

This clone appeared a few times. The chain recombines TRBV15 with TRBJ1-2; 11 bases line up with TRBD1. V lost 0 bases, J lost 8 bases, and 5 bases stayed unmatched. The germline V gene has CDR1 LNHNV and CDR2 YYDKDF (reference sequence). The CDR3 is made up of 15 amino acids. The CDR3: CATSRERTGGEGYTF. CDR3 coding DNA: TGTGCCACCAGCAGAGAGAGGACAGGGGGCGAGGGCTACACCTTC.

This clone has a handful of counts. Distinct nucleotide sequences in the sample also encode this CDR3. This chain links TRBV30 with TRBJ2-5, with 10 nucleotides matching TRBD1. This CDR3 region has 14 residues. The trim removed 3 bases at V and 4 bases at J, leaving 5 bases unmatched. The germline CDR1 and CDR2 sequences are GTSNPN and SVGIG (reference sequence). The CDR3 region is CAWRPGTGVETQYF. CDR3 in DNA: TGTGCCTGGAGACCCGGGACAGGGGTAGAGACCCAGTACTTC. Drawing the rest from reference TRBV30 and TRBJ2-5, the complete variable domain is SQTIHQWPATLVQPVGSPLSLECTVEGTSNPNLYWYRQAAGRGLQLLFYSVGIGQISSEVPQNLSASRPQDRQFILSSKKLLLSDSGFYLCAWRPGTGVETQYFGPGTRLLVL.

This clone was observed a handful of times. The chain joins TRBV29-1 to TRBJ1-1; tentatively, D is TRBD1 (5 bases). This CDR3 has 14 residues. V lost 7 bases to trimming and J lost 3 bases, with 18 bases between them. CDR1 SQVTM and CDR2 ANQGSEA come from the germline V gene. The CDR3 region is CSARVSGGDTEAFF. As DNA, the CDR3 is TGCAGCGCCCGTGTATCGGGGGGAGACACTGAAGCTTTCTTT.

The rearrangement uses TRBV15 and TRBJ2-3, with TRBD2 identical over 14 bases. The junction had 5 bases not matched to a gene; V was cut back by 5 bases and J by 4 bases. The germline V gene encodes CDR1 LNHNV and CDR2 YYDKDF (reference sequence). CDR3 size: 16 residues. CDR3 DNA sequence: TGTGCCACCAGCGACGGACTAGCGGGAGGCGCAGATACGCAGTATTTT. Protein product: CATSDGLAGGADTQYF.

The CDR3 spells CAWSVGQVREKLFF. CDR3 bases: TGTGCCTGGAGTGTAGGTCAGGTACGGGAAAAACTGTTTTTT. The V call is TRBV30, the J call TRBJ1-4; no reliable D call. This CDR3 spans 14 amino acids. The ends were cut back, 0 bases at V and 8 bases at J, with 13 bases in the middle. CDR1 GTSNPN and CDR2 SVGIG come from the germline V gene (reference sequence).

This clone has a handful of counts. The chain is built from TRBV29-1 and TRBJ2-7; TRBD1 matches at 7 bases. CDR3 length equals 13 residues. V lost 4 bases and J lost 0; bases outside the gene matches: 3. CDR1 is SQVTM and CDR2 is ANQGSEA in the germline V gene. CDR3: CSVVQGLSYEQYF. CDR3 DNA sequence: TGCAGCGTTGTACAGGGGCTCTCCTACGAGCAGTACTTC.

V and J are TRBV30 and TRBJ2-3; TRBD1 agrees at 8 bases. The length of the CDR3 is 13 residues. Germline V CDR1 and CDR2: GTSNPN, SVGIG (reference sequence). Trimming cost V 2 bases and J 7 bases; bases outside gene matches: 5. The chain's CDR3 is CAWSLGTGNTQYF. The CDR3 nucleotides read TGTGCCTGGAGTCTCGGGACAGGCAATACGCAGTATTTT.

J is TRBJ1-1 and V is TRBV7-8; D may be TRBD1 (5 bases). Trimming stripped 3 bases from V and 6 bases from J, with 11 bases between. The germline V gene encodes CDR1 SGHVS and CDR2 FQNEAQ. The CDR3 is 13 amino acids. The CDR3 nucleotides are TGTGCCAGCAGCTTTGTGGGAGGGGCTGAAGCTTTCTTT. Protein product: CASSFVGGAEAFF.

This clone was counted only a few times. This chain uses TRBV5-1 with TRBJ2-7, with 7 nucleotides matching TRBD1. Losses at the gene ends were 4 bases for V and 7 bases for J; bases not matched to a gene: 8. CDR3 length: 13 residues. Germline loops: CDR1 SGHRS, CDR2 YFSETQ. In DNA form, the CDR3 reads TGCGCCAGCAGCGACCCAGGGGGAAGGGAGCAGTACTTC. Residues: CASSDPGGREQYF. The full variable domain, with the rest looked up from reference TRBV5-1 and TRBJ2-7, is KAGVTQTPRYLIKTRGQQVTLSCSPISGHRSVSWYQQTPGQGLQFLFEYFSETQRNKGNFPGRFSGRQFSNSRSEMNVSTLELGDSALYLCASSDPGGREQYFGPGTRLTVT.

The chain employs TRBV30 and TRBJ2-7, with 7 bases identical to TRBD2. Trimming removed 0 bases from V and 2 bases from J; junction bases left unmatched: 7. The CDR3 is 15 residues long. Per the germline V gene, CDR1 is GTSNPN and CDR2 is SVGIG (reference sequence). As DNA, the CDR3 is TGTGCCTGGAGTGTAACGGGAGGCACCACCTACGAGCAGTACTTC. As protein: CAWSVTGGTTYEQYF. Looking up the rest from reference TRBV30 and TRBJ2-7 gives the full variable domain: SQTIHQWPATLVQPVGSPLSLECTVEGTSNPNLYWYRQAAGRGLQLLFYSVGIGQISSEVPQNLSASRPQDRQFILSSKKLLLSDSGFYLCAWSVTGGTTYEQYFGPGTRLTVT.

This chain connects TRBV4-2 to TRBJ1-5; D unclear. Trimming pared 1 base from V and 3 bases from J, leaving 7 bases between. The CDR3 is 14 amino acids. Germline V lookup: CDR1 LGHNA, CDR2 YNFKEQ. The CDR3 bases are TGTGCCAGCAGCCAAGGAGAGAACAATCAGCCCCAGCATTTT. Its protein product is CASSQGENNQPQHF.

The CDR3 reads CASSSDRDRDGEQYF. In nucleotides, the CDR3 is TGTGCCAGCAGTTCCGACCGGGACAGGGACGGGGAGCAGTACTTC. The chain links TRBV6-6 to TRBJ2-7; 9 bases align to TRBD1. Germline-derived CDR1 and CDR2 are MNHNY and SVGAGI (reference sequence). The V segment lost 4 bases and the J segment 7 bases; nucleotides outside the gene matches: 11. The CDR3 loop spans 15 amino acids.